Below, one T cell receptor beta chain is given with its context. There are 15 residues in the CDR3. Germline loops: CDR1 PRHDT, CDR2 FYEKMQ (reference sequence). Between the trimmed V and J ends, which lost 5 bases and 1 base, there was a span of 15 bases. The 120-subject validation cohort, separate from the approximately 670-subject first cohort, included the donors. This specimen belongs to a study of cytomegalovirus exposure and HLA in healthy donors. Clones were sequenced by immunoSEQ multiplex PCR, and TCRdb holds only the in-frame ones, with some missing. The sample carries some 350,000 clones, around 90% recorded once.

The chain recombines TRBV13 with TRBJ2-7; D unresolved. The specimen was PBMCs. This TCR came from a woman aged 30 to 39 in good health and CMV-seropositive. The chain's CDR3 is CASSGPPSASYEQYF. DNA of the CDR3: TGTGCCAGCAGCGGACCCCCCTCCGCATCCTACGAGCAGTACTTC.